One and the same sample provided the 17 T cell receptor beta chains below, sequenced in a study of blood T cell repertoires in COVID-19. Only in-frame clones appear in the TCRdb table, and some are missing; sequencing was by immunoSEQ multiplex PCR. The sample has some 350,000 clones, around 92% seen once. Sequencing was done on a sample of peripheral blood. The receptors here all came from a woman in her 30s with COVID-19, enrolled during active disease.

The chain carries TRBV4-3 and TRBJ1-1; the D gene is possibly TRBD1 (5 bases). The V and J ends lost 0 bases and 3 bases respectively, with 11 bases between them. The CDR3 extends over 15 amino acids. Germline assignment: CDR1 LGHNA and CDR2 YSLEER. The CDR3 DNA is TGCGCCAGCAGCCAAGATTGGGGAGGGGACACTGAAGCTTTCTTT. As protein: CASSQDWGGDTEAFF.

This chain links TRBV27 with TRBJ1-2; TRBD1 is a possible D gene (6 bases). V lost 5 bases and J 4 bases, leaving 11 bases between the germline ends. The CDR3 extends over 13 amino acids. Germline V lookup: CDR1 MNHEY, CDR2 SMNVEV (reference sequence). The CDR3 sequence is CASSRTDLYGYTF. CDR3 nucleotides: TGTGCCAGCAGTCGGACAGACCTCTATGGCTACACCTTC.

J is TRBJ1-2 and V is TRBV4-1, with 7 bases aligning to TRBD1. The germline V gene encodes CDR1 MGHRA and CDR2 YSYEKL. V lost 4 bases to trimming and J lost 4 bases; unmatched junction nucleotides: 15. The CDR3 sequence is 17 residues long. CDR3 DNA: TGCGCCAGCAGCCGACAGAGATCGACAGGGATTGGCTATGGCTACACCTTC. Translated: CASSRQRSTGIGYGYTF.

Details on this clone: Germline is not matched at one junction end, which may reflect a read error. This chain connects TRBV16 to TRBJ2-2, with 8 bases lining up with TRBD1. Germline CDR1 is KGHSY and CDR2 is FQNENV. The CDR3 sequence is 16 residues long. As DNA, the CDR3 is TGTGCCAGCAGCCAACGGACAGGGACGAACGCCGGGGAGCTGTTTTTT. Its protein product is CASSQRTGTNAGELFF.

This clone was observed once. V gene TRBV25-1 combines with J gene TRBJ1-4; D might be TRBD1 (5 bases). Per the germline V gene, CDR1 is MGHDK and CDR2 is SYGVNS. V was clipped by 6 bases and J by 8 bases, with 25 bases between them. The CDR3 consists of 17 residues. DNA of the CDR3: TGTGCCAGCAGCGAGTTTGGCTTAAGGGGATTAGAAGAAAAACTGTTTTTT. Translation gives CASSEFGLRGLEEKLFF.

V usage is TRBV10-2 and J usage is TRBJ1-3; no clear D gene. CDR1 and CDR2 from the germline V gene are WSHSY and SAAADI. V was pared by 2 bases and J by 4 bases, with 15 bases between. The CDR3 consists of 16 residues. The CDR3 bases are TGCGCCAGCAGTGAGGCTGCGCCCGCCCAAGGAAACACCATATATTTT. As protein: CASSEAAPAQGNTIYF.

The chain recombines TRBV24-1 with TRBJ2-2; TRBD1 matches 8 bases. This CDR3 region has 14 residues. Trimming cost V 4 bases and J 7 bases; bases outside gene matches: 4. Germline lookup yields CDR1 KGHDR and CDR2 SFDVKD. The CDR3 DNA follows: TGTGCCACCAGTGACCGGACAGGGAGCGGGGAGCTGTTTTTT. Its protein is CATSDRTGSGELFF.

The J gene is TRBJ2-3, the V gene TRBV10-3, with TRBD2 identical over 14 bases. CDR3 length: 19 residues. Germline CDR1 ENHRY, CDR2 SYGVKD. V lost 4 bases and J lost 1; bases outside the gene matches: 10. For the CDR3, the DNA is TGTGCCATCAGTGGGCAACCCACGGGACTAGCGGGAGGCACAGATACGCAGTATTTT. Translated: CAISGQPTGLAGGTDTQYF.

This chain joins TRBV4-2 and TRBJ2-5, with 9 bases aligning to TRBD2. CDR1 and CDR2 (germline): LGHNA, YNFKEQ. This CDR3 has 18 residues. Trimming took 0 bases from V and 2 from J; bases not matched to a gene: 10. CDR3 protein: CASSQEGSLAGYQETQYF. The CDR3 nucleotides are TGTGCCAGCAGCCAAGAAGGTTCGCTAGCGGGGTATCAAGAGACCCAGTACTTC.

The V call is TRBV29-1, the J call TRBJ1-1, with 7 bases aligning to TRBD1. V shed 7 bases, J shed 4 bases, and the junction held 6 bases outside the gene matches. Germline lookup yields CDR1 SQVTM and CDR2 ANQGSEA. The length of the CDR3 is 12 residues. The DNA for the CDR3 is TGCAGCGCAGGACAGGTGGTCACTGAAGCTTTCTTT. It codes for CSAGQVVTEAFF.

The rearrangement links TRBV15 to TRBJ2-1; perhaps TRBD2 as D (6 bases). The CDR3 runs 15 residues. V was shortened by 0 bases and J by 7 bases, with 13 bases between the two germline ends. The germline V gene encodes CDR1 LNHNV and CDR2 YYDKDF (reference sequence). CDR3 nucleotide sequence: TGTGCCACCAGCAGAGAGTTTAGCGGCGTGAATGAGCAGTTCTTC. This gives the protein CATSREFSGVNEQFF.

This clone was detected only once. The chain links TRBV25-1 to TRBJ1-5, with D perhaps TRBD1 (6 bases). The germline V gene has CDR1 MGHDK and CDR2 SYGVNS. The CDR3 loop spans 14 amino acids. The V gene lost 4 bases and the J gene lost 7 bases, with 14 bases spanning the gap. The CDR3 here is CASSGNTGRQPQHF. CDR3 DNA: TGTGCCAGCAGTGGCAATACAGGGAGACAGCCCCAGCATTTT. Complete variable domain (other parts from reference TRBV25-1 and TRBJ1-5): EADIYQTPRYLVIGTGKKITLECSQTMGHDKMYWYQQDPGMELHLIHYSYGVNSTEKGDLSSESTVSRIRTEHFPLTLESARPSHTSQYLCASSGNTGRQPQHFGDGTRLSIL.

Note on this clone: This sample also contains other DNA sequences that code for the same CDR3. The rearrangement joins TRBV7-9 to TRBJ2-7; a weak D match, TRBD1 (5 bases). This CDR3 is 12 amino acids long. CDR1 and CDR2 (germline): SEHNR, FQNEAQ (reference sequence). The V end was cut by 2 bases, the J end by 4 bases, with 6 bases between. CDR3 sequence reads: CASSLQGYEQYV. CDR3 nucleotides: TGTGCCAGCAGCTTACAGGGTTACGAGCAGTACGTC.

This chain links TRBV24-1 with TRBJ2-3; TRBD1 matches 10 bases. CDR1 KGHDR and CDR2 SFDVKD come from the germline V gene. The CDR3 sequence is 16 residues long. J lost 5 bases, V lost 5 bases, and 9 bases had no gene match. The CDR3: CATSGILDRGGDTQYF. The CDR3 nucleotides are TGTGCCACCAGTGGGATTCTGGACAGGGGGGGAGATACGCAGTATTTT.

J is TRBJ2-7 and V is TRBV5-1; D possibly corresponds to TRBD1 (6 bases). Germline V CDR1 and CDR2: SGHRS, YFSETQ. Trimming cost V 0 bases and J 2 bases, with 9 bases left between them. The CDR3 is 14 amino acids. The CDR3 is CASSLGTAAYEQYF. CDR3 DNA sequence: TGCGCCAGCAGCTTGGGGACAGCTGCCTACGAGCAGTACTTC.

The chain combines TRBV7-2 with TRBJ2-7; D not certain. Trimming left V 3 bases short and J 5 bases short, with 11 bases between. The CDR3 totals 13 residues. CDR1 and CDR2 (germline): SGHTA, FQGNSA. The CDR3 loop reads CASSLNRIHEQYF. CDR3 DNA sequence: TGTGCCAGCAGCTTGAATAGAATCCACGAGCAGTACTTC. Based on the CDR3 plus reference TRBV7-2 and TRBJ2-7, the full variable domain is GAGVSQSPSNKVTEKGKDVELRCDPISGHTALYWYRQSLGQGLEFLIYFQGNSAPDKSGLPSDRFSAERTGGSVSTLTIQRTQQEDSAVYLCASSLNRIHEQYFGPGTRLTVT.

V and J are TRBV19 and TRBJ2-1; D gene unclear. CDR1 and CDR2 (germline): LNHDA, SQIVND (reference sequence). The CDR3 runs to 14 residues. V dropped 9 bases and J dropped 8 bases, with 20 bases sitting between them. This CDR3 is CASPRAPSQDEQFF. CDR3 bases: TGTGCCAGCCCACGAGCCCCCTCCCAAGATGAGCAGTTCTTC.